This T cell receptor (beta chain) was sequenced during a study of blood T cells in healthy people across ages. The study's findings and limits: Age showed a roughly linear inverse relationship with TCR beta diversity per million T cells. There were more naive CD4+ cells and higher diversity in long-lived donors than in aged donors. Observed TCR beta diversity showed a strong correlation with the percentage of naive T cells as measured by flow cytometry.

CDR3 length: 17 amino acids. CDR1 and CDR2 from the germline V gene are MGHDK and SYGVNS. With V trimmed by 2 bases and J by 2 bases, 8 bases remained unmatched. Worth noting for this clonotype: What it binds is unknown.

The use of a sample-barcoded 5' primer and a J-beta primer mix characterized a second PCR of about 7 to 12 cycles. The template-switch adaptor, which had 12 random nucleotides, put a tag on each cDNA molecule. TCRdb independently ran MiXCR on the 5' RACE reads; one entry per CDR3 protein. Here the sample spans about 1.4 million distinct CDR3 sequences, approximately 59% being singletons. The chain couples TRBV25-1 to TRBJ1-3; 8 nucleotides agree with TRBD1. Source material: blood. This receptor was identified in a man aged 18 to 30 in good health. CDR3 nucleotide sequence: TGTGCCAGCAGTGAAGAGGGGCAGGGGGCCGCTGGAAACACCATATATTTT. Its protein product is CASSEEGQGAAGNTIYF.